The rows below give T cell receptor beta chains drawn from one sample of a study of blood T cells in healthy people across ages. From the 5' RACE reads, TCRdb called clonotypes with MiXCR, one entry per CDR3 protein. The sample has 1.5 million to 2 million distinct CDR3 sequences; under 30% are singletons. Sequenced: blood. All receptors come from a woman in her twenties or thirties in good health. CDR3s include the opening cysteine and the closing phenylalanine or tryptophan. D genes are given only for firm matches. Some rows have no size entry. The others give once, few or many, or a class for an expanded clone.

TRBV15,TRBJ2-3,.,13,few,CATSRAGTDTQYF,TGTGCCACCAGCAGAGCAGGCACAGATACGCAGTATTTT
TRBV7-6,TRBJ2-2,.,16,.,CASSLMRPGGPGELFF,TGTGCCAGCAGCTTAATGCGTCCAGGGGGGCCCGGGGAGCTGTTTTTT
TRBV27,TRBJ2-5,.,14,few,CASSQFRGGETQYF,TGTGCCAGCAGCCAATTCCGAGGAGGAGAGACCCAGTACTTC
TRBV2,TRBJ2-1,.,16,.,CASSGVNQASYNEQFF,TGTGCCAGCAGTGGAGTTAACCAGGCTTCCTACAATGAGCAGTTCTTC
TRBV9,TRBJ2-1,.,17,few,CASSPMTGGGGYNEQFF,TGTGCCAGCAGCCCCATGACGGGAGGGGGCGGTTACAATGAGCAGTTCTTC
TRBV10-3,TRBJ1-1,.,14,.,CAISGIPRNTEAFF,TGTGCCATCAGTGGTATCCCGCGGAACACTGAAGCTTTCTTT
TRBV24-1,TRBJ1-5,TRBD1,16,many,CATSDLKNRGDQPQHF,TGTGCCACCAGTGATTTGAAAAACAGGGGAGACCAGCCCCAGCATTTT
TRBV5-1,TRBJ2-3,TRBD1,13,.,CASTLTDRGTQYF,TGCGCCAGCACCCTCACCGACAGGGGGACGCAGTATTTT
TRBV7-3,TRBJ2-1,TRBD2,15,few,CASSLRGGPFNEQFF,TGTGCCAGCAGCTTACGCGGGGGGCCATTTAATGAGCAGTTCTTC
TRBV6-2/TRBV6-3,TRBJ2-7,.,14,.,CASSYSRQNYEQYF,TGTGCCAGCAGTTACTCGAGACAAAACTACGAGCAGTACTTC
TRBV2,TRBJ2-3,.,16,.,CASSADSPRGTDTQYF,TGTGCCAGCAGTGCGGACTCTCCGAGGGGCACAGATACGCAGTATTTT
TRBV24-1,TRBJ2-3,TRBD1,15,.,CATSDFRDREDTQYF,TGTGCCACCAGTGATTTTAGGGACAGGGAAGATACGCAGTATTTT
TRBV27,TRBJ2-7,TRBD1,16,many,CASSPIPGTGPLEQYF,TGTGCCAGCAGCCCTATCCCCGGGACAGGGCCCCTCGAGCAGTACTTC
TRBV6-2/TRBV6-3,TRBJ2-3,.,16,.,CASSYPGGTSTDTQYF,TGTGCCAGCAGTTACCCCGGCGGCACTAGCACAGATACGCAGTATTTT
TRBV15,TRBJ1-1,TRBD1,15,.,CATSAQGGFGTEAFF,TGTGCCACCAGCGCCCAAGGGGGCTTTGGCACTGAAGCTTTCTTT
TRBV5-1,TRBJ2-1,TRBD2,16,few,CASSVPGLAGGDEQFF,TGCGCCAGCTCCGTTCCGGGACTAGCGGGAGGGGATGAGCAGTTCTTC
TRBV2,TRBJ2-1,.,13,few,CASSERSLNEQFF,TGTGCCAGCAGCGAGCGGAGCCTCAATGAGCAGTTCTTC
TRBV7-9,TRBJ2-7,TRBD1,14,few,CASSPAGGQDEQYF,TGTGCCAGCAGCCCCGCAGGGGGCCAGGATGAGCAGTACTTC
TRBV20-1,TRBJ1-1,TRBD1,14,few,CSARARGLRTEAFF,TGCAGTGCTAGGGCCAGGGGGTTGCGCACTGAAGCTTTCTTT
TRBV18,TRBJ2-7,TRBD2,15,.,CASSPTGGHPYEQYF,TGTGCCAGCTCACCTACGGGAGGTCACCCCTACGAGCAGTACTTC
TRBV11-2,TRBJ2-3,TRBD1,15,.,CASSLLGQGADMQYF,TGTGCCAGCAGCTTATTGGGACAGGGGGCAGATATGCAGTATTTT
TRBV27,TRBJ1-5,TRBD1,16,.,CASRTSGTGFGQPQHF,TGTGCCAGCAGAACCTCCGGGACAGGGTTCGGTCAGCCCCAGCATTTT
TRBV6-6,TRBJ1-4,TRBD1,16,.,CASSYKMGQGGGKLFF,TGTGCCAGCAGTTATAAGATGGGACAGGGGGGAGGAAAACTGTTTTTT
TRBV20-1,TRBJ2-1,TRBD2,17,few,CSARPFTSGGAGDEQFF,TGCAGTGCTAGACCTTTCACTAGCGGGGGGGCCGGGGATGAGCAGTTCTTC
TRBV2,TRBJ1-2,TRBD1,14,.,CASRMTGGLYGYTF,TGCGCCAGCAGGATGACAGGGGGTCTCTATGGCTACACCTTC
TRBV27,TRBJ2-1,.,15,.,CTSSYIDQTYNEQFF,TGTACCAGCAGTTACATAGATCAGACCTACAATGAGCAGTTCTTC
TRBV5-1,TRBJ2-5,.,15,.,CASGLGYGTQGTQYF,TGCGCCAGCGGCTTAGGGTACGGGACCCAAGGGACCCAGTACTTC
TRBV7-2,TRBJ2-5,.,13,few,CASGFRVEQTQYF,TGTGCCAGCGGCTTCAGAGTCGAGCAGACCCAGTACTTC
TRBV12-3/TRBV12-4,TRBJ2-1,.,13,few,CASSFDVGSEQFF,TGTGCCAGCAGTTTCGACGTGGGGAGTGAGCAGTTCTTC
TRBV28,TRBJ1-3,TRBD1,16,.,CATLPLDRGHYNTIYF,TGTGCCACCCTCCCTCTAGACAGGGGGCATTACAACACCATATATTTT
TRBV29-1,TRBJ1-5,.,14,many,CSVLTGDSNQPQHF,TGCAGCGTCCTGACAGGAGATAGCAATCAGCCCCAGCATTTT
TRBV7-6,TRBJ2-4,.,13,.,CASSLAPNNEQYF,TGTGCCAGCAGCTTAGCACCTAACAATGAGCAGTACTTC
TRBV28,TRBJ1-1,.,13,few,CASSPSPNTEAFF,TGTGCCAGCAGCCCCTCACCTAACACTGAAGCTTTCTTT
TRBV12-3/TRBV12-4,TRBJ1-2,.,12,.,CTSSFVLSGYTF,TGTACCAGCAGTTTCGTCCTTAGCGGCTACACCTTC
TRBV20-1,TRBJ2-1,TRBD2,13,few,CSASPGLAAEQFF,TGCAGTGCTAGTCCGGGACTAGCGGCTGAGCAGTTCTTC
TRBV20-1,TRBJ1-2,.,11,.,CSASAGVGYTF,TGCAGTGCTAGTGCGGGTGTTGGCTACACCTTC
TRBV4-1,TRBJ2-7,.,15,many,CASSLSPGLTYEQYF,TGCGCCAGCAGCCTCTCACCGGGACTTACCTACGAGCAGTACTTC
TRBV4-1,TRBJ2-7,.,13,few,CASSQVFGEEQYF,TGCGCCAGCAGCCAAGTGTTTGGAGAAGAGCAGTACTTC
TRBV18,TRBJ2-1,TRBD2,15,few,CASSPASGTNNEQFF,TGTGCCAGCTCACCAGCTAGCGGGACTAACAATGAGCAGTTCTTC
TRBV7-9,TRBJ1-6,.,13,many,CASSREGNSPLHF,TGTGCCAGCAGCCGAGAGGGAAATTCACCCCTCCACTTT
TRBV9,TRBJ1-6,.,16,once,CACSVALSSYNSPLHF,TGTGCCTGCAGCGTAGCGTTGAGCTCCTATAATTCACCCCTCCACTTT
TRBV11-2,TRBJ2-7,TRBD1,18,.,CASSYRDRDGWGGSEQYF,TGTGCCAGCAGTTACCGGGACAGGGACGGATGGGGGGGTTCTGAGCAGTACTTC
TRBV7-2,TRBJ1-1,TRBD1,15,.,CASRLSQGAVTEAFF,TGTGCCAGCAGACTAAGTCAGGGGGCGGTCACTGAAGCTTTCTTT
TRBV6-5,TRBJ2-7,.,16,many,CASSYRMTGTGGEQYF,TGTGCCAGCAGTTACAGAATGACAGGGACGGGAGGCGAGCAGTACTTC
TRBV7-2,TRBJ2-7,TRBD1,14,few,CTSSRVTGVYEQYF,TGTACCAGCAGCCGGGTGACAGGGGTTTACGAGCAGTACTTC
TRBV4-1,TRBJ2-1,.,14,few,CASSQDPPPREQFF,TGCGCCAGCAGCCAGGACCCGCCACCGAGGGAGCAGTTCTTC